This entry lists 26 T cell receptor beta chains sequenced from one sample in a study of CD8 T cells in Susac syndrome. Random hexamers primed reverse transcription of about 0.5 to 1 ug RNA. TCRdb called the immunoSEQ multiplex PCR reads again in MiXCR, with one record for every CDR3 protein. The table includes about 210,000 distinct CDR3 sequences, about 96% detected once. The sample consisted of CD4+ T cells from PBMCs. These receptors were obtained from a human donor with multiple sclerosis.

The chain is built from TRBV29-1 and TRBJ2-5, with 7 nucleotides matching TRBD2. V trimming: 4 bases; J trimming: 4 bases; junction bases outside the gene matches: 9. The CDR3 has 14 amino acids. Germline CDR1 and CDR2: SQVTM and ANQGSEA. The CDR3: CSVVKGGPPETQYF. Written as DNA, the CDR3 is TGCAGCGTTGTGAAGGGAGGGCCTCCAGAGACCCAGTACTTC.

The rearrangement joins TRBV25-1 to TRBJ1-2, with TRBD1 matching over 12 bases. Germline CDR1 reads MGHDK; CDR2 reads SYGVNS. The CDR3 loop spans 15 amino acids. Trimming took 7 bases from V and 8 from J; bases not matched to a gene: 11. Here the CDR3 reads CASTETGQGAEGYTF. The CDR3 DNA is TGTGCCAGCACCGAAACGGGACAGGGGGCCGAAGGCTACACCTTC.

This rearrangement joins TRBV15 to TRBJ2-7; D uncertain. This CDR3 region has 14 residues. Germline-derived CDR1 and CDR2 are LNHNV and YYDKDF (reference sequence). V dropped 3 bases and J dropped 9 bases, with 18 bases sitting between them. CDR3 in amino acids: CATSSRASPIAQYF. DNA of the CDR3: TGTGCCACCAGCAGTCGAGCCTCCCCCATCGCGCAGTACTTC.

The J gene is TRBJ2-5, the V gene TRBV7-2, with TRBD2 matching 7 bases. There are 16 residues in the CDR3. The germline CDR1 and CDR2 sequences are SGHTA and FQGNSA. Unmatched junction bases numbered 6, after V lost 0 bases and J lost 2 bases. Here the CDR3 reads CASSLAWNGGQETQYF. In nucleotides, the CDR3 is TGTGCCAGCAGCTTAGCGTGGAACGGGGGGCAAGAGACCCAGTACTTC.

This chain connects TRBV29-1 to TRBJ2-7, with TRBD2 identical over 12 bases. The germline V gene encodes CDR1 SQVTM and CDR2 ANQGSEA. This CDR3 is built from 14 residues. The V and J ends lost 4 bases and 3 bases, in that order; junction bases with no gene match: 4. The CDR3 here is CSVAGLAGNYEQYF. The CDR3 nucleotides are TGCAGCGTTGCCGGACTAGCGGGGAACTACGAGCAGTACTTC.

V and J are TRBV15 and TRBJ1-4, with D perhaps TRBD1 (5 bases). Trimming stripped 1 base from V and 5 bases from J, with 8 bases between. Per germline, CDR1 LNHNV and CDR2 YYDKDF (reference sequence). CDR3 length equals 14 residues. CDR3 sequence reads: CATSRGAGNEKLFF. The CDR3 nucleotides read TGTGCCACCAGCAGAGGAGCAGGGAATGAAAAACTGTTTTTT.

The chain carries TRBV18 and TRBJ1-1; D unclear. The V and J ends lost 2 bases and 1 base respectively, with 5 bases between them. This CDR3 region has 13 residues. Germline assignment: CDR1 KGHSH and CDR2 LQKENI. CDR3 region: CASSPDWNTEAFF. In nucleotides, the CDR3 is TGTGCCAGCTCACCAGACTGGAACACTGAAGCTTTCTTT. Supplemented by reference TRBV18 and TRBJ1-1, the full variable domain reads NAGVMQNPRHLVRRRGQEARLRCSPMKGHSHVYWYRQLPEEGLKFMVYLQKENIIDESGMPKERFSAEFPKEGPSILRIQQVVRGDSAAYFCASSPDWNTEAFFGQGTRLTVV.

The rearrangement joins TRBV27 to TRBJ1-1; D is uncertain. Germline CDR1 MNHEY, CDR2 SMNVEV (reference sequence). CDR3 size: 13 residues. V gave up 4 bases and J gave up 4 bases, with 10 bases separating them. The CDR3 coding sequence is TGTGCCAGCAGTTCAAACAGAATCACTGAAGCTTTCTTT. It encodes CASSSNRITEAFF.

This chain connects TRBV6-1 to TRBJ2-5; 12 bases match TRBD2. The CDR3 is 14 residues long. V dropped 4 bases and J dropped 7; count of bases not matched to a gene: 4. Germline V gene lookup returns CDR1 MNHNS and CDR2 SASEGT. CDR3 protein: CASSGTSGMLTQYF. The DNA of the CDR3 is TGTGCCAGCAGTGGGACTAGCGGGATGCTGACCCAGTACTTC.

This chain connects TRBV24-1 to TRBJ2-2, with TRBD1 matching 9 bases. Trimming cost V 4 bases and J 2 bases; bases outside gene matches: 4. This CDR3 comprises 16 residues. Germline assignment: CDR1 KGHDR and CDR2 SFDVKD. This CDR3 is CATSDPGQGNTGELFF. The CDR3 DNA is TGTGCCACCAGTGACCCGGGACAGGGAAACACCGGGGAGCTGTTTTTT.

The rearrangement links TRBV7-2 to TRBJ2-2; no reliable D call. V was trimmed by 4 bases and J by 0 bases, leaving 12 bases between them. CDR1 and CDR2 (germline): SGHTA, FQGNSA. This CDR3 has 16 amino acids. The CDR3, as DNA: TGTGCCAGCAGCTCCACTCGGCTTTCGAACACCGGGGAGCTGTTTTTT. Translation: CASSSTRLSNTGELFF.

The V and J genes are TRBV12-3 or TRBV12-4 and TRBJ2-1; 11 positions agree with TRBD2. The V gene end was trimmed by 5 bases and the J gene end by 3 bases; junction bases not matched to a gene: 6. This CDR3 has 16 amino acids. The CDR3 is CASSPAGTSGYNEQFF. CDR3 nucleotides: TGTGCCAGCAGTCCCGCCGGGACTAGCGGCTACAATGAGCAGTTCTTC.

The CDR3: CSASLLAGETQYF. Written as DNA, the CDR3 is TGCAGTGCTAGTTTGCTAGCGGGAGAGACCCAGTACTTC. The chain employs TRBV20-1 and TRBJ2-5; 8 nucleotides match TRBD2. In germline, CDR1 is DFQATT, CDR2 SNEGSKA (reference sequence). This CDR3 has 13 amino acids. V shed 3 bases and J 4 bases; nucleotides not matched to a gene: 4.

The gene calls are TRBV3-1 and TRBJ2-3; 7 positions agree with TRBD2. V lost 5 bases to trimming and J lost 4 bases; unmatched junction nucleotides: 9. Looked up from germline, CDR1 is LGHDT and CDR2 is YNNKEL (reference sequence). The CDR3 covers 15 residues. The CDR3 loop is CASSGLDRRPDTQYF. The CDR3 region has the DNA TGTGCCAGCAGCGGACTAGACCGCCGTCCAGATACGCAGTATTTT.

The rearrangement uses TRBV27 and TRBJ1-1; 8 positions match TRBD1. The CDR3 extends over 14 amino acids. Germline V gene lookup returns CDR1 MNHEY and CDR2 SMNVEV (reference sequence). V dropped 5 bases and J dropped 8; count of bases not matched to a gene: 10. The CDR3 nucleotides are TGTGCCAGCAGTCCACGACAGGGGTTCGGAGAAGCTTTCTTT. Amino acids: CASSPRQGFGEAFF.

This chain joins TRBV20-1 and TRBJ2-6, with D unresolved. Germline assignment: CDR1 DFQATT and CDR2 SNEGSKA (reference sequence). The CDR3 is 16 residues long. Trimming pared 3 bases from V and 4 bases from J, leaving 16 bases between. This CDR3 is CSASSWDLSGANVLTF. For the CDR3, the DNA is TGCAGTGCTAGTTCTTGGGATTTGAGCGGGGCCAACGTCCTGACTTTC.

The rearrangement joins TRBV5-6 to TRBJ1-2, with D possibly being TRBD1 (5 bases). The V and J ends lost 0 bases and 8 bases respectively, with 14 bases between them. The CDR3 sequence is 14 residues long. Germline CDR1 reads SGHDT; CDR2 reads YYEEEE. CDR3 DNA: TGTGCCAGCAGCTTGGATGTTGGGACGGGAGGCTACACCTTC. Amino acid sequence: CASSLDVGTGGYTF.

CDR3 coding DNA: TGCAGCGTCGAGGGGACTCCCTACACCGGGGAGCTGTTTTTT. It specifies CSVEGTPYTGELFF. The genes are TRBV29-1 and TRBJ2-2, with D possibly being TRBD2 (6 bases). Germline V lookup: CDR1 SQVTM, CDR2 ANQGSEA. V lost 6 bases and J 3 bases, leaving 14 bases between the germline ends. The CDR3 spans 14 residues.

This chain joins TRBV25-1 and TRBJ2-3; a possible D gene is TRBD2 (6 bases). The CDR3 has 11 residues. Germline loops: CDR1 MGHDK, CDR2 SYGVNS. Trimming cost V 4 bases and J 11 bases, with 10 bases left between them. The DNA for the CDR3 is TGTGCCAGCAGTGTGGGGACTGAGCAGTATTTT. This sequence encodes CASSVGTEQYF. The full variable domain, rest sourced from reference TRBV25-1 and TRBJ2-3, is EADIYQTPRYLVIGTGKKITLECSQTMGHDKMYWYQQDPGMELHLIHYSYGVNSTEKGDLSSESTVSRIRTEHFPLTLESARPSHTSQYLCASSVGTEQYFGPGTRLTVL.

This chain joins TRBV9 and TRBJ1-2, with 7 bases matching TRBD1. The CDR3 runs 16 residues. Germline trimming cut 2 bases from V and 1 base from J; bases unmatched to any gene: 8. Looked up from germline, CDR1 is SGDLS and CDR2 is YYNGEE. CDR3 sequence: CASSVEGYRGNYGYTF. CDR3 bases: TGTGCCAGCAGCGTTGAAGGGTACAGGGGTAACTATGGCTACACCTTC. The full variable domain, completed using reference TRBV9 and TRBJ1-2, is DSGVTQTPKHLITATGQRVTLRCSPRSGDLSVYWYQQSLDQGLQFLIQYYNGEERAKGNILERFSAQQFPDLHSELNLSSLELGDSALYFCASSVEGYRGNYGYTFGSGTRLTVV.

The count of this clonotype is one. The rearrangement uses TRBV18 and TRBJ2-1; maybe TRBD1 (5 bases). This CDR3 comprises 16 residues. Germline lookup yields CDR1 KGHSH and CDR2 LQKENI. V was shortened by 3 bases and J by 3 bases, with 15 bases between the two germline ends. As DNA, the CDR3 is TGTGCCAGCTCACCTGCGGACATGCCCGTCTACAATGAGCAGTTCTTC. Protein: CASSPADMPVYNEQFF.

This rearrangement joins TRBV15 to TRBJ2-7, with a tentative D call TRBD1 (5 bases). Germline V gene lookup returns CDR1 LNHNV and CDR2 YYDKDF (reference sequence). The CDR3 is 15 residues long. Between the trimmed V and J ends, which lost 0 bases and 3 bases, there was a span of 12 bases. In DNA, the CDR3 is TGTGCCACCAGCAGAGACAGGGCCTACGACTACGAGCAGTACTTC. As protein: CATSRDRAYDYEQYF. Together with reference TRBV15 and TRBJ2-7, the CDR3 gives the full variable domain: DAMVIQNPRYQVTQFGKPVTLSCSQTLNHNVMYWYQQKSSQAPKLLFHYYDKDFNNEADTPDNFQSRRPNTSFCFLDIRSPGLGDTAMYLCATSRDRAYDYEQYFGPGTRLTVT.

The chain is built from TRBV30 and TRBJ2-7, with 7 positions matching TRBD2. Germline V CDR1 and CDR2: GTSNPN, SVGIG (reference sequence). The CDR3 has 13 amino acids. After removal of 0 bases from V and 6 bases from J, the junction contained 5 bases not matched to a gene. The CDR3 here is CAWSVSGGGEQYF. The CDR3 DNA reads TGTGCCTGGAGTGTAAGTGGCGGGGGCGAGCAGTACTTC.

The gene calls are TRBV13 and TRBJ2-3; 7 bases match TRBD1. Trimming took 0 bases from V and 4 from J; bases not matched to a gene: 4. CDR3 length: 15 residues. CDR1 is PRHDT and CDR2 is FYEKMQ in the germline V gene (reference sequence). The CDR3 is CASSLGQGSADTQYF. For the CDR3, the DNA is TGTGCCAGCAGCTTAGGACAGGGGTCTGCAGATACGCAGTATTTT.

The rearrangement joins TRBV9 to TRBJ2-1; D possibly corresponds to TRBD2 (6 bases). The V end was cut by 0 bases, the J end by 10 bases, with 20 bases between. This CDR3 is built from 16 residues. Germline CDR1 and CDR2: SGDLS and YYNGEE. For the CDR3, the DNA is TGTGCCAGCAGCGTAGAGCTACGACGGGACTCTGCGGAGCAGTTCTTC. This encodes CASSVELRRDSAEQFF.

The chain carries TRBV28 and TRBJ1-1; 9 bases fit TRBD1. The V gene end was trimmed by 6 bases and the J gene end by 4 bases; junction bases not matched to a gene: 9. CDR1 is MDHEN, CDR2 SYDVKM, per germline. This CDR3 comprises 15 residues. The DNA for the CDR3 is TGTGCCAGCAGCACCTTCCGGGACAGGGTCACTGAAGCTTTCTTT. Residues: CASSTFRDRVTEAFF.